The 28 T cell receptor beta chains reported below all come from one sample, sequenced in a study of cytomegalovirus exposure and HLA in healthy donors. The primer mix had 60 Vbeta and 13 Jbeta primers. Measured with immunoSEQ multiplex PCR; TCRdb has only the in-frame clones, and not every one. The table lists roughly 82,000 clones, more than 65% of them singletons, with around 10% in the top ten. The sequencing input was PBMCs. Every receptor here comes from a middle-aged woman in good health and CMV-seropositive.

V usage is TRBV7-2 and J usage is TRBJ2-7; D is ambiguous. V dropped 4 bases and J dropped 6 bases, with 19 bases sitting between them. CDR1 is SGHTA, CDR2 FQGNSA, per germline. The CDR3 contains 15 residues. CDR3 protein: CASSSEIVRLTEQYF. CDR3 nucleotide sequence: TGTGCCAGCAGCTCCGAGATAGTGCGGCTCACCGAGCAGTACTTC.

The chain employs TRBV5-1 and TRBJ2-3; 9 bases line up with TRBD2. The CDR3 is 15 amino acids. In germline, CDR1 is SGHRS, CDR2 YFSETQ. The V gene end was trimmed by 5 bases and the J gene end by 2 bases; junction bases not matched to a gene: 6. CDR3: CASRPPSGNTDTQYF. In nucleotides, the CDR3 is TGCGCCAGCAGACCTCCTAGCGGGAACACAGATACGCAGTATTTT. The full variable domain, its missing parts supplied by reference TRBV5-1 and TRBJ2-3, is KAGVTQTPRYLIKTRGQQVTLSCSPISGHRSVSWYQQTPGQGLQFLFEYFSETQRNKGNFPGRFSGRQFSNSRSEMNVSTLELGDSALYLCASRPPSGNTDTQYFGPGTRLTVL.

The chain joins TRBV18 to TRBJ2-1; possible D gene TRBD2, 6 bases. Deletions cut 4 bases from V and 8 bases from J, with 15 bases between. Germline V CDR1 and CDR2: KGHSH, LQKENI. The CDR3 is 14 residues long. The CDR3: CASSRGTRGDEQFF. DNA of the CDR3: TGTGCCAGCTCACGAGGGACTCGGGGCGATGAGCAGTTCTTC.

Only a few counts were recorded for this clone. V and J are TRBV6-1 and TRBJ1-1; 7 nucleotides agree with TRBD1. With V trimmed by 6 bases and J by 8 bases, 6 bases remained unmatched. Germline CDR1 reads MNHNS; CDR2 reads SASEGT. This CDR3 contains 12 residues. Written as DNA, the CDR3 is TGTGCCAGCAGAGGGGACAGCCTAGAAGCTTTCTTT. Residues: CASRGDSLEAFF.

The chain employs TRBV4-1 and TRBJ2-4, with TRBD1 as a possible D gene (6 bases). Germline V gene lookup returns CDR1 MGHRA and CDR2 YSYEKL. This CDR3 is 17 amino acids long. V lost 2 bases to trimming and J lost 4 bases, with 18 bases between them. The CDR3 loop reads CASSQHFQQGRKNIQYF. In nucleotides, the CDR3 is TGCGCCAGCAGCCAACACTTCCAACAGGGAAGGAAAAACATTCAGTACTTC.

V gene TRBV30 combines with J gene TRBJ2-5; D possibly corresponds to TRBD2 (7 bases). V was clipped by 0 bases and J by 5 bases, with 19 bases between them. The CDR3 is 16 residues long. Germline V gene lookup returns CDR1 GTSNPN and CDR2 SVGIG (reference sequence). CDR3 sequence: CAWSVMGAGVGETQYF. The DNA of the CDR3 is TGTGCCTGGAGTGTAATGGGGGCGGGAGTGGGGGAGACCCAGTACTTC.

The V gene is TRBV7-8, the J gene TRBJ1-4; TRBD1 matches 11 bases. J gave up 9 bases and V 5 bases, and 5 bases lay outside the gene matches. From germline, CDR1 is SGHVS and CDR2 FQNEAQ. CDR3 length: 14 amino acids. Written as DNA, the CDR3 is TGTGCCAGCAGCGCCGGGACAGGGGGGCAAAAACTGTTTTTT. Its translation: CASSAGTGGQKLFF.

The chain recombines TRBV10-3 with TRBJ2-2; D perhaps matches TRBD1 (6 bases). CDR3 length: 14 residues. The germline V and J ends were trimmed by 7 bases and 1 base, with 10 bases remaining between them. In germline, CDR1 is ENHRY, CDR2 SYGVKD. CDR3 amino acids: CAITSTGNTGELFF. The CDR3 DNA is TGTGCCATCACCTCGACAGGGAACACCGGGGAGCTGTTTTTT.

This rearrangement joins TRBV30 to TRBJ1-3; D perhaps matches TRBD1 (6 bases). CDR1 is GTSNPN, CDR2 SVGIG, per germline (reference sequence). Trimming stripped 0 bases from V and 1 base from J, with 7 bases between. This CDR3 has 14 amino acids. Written as DNA, the CDR3 is TGTGCCTGGAGTGTACAGGGTTCTGGAAACACCATATATTTT. This sequence encodes CAWSVQGSGNTIYF. Looking up the rest from reference TRBV30 and TRBJ1-3 gives the full variable domain: SQTIHQWPATLVQPVGSPLSLECTVEGTSNPNLYWYRQAAGRGLQLLFYSVGIGQISSEVPQNLSASRPQDRQFILSSKKLLLSDSGFYLCAWSVQGSGNTIYFGEGSWLTVV.

This clone was found a few times. The chain carries TRBV5-6 and TRBJ2-7, with TRBD2 as a possible D gene (6 bases). V was cut by 3 bases and J by 5 bases, with 12 bases left in between. Germline lookup yields CDR1 SGHDT and CDR2 YYEEEE. This CDR3 is built from 13 residues. The CDR3 is CASSYGTVHEQYF. In nucleotides, the CDR3 is TGTGCCAGCAGCTACGGGACTGTACACGAGCAGTACTTC.

The rearrangement uses TRBV11-1 and TRBJ1-1; D unresolved. V was cut by 4 bases and J by 8 bases, with 14 bases left in between. The germline gives CDR1 SGHAT, CDR2 FQDESV (reference sequence). The CDR3 contains 13 residues. CDR3 loop: CASSSFLQREAFF. Here the CDR3 DNA reads TGTGCCAGCAGCTCGTTTCTCCAGAGGGAAGCTTTCTTT.

The V and J genes are TRBV5-1 and TRBJ2-3; TRBD1 is a possible D gene (5 bases). The CDR3 runs 13 residues. Trimming stripped 2 bases from V and 3 bases from J, with 7 bases between. Germline V gene lookup returns CDR1 SGHRS and CDR2 YFSETQ. This CDR3 reads CASSFGQTDTQYF. The DNA of the CDR3 is TGCGCCAGCAGCTTCGGACAAACAGATACGCAGTATTTT. The whole variable domain, remainder taken from reference TRBV5-1 and TRBJ2-3, is KAGVTQTPRYLIKTRGQQVTLSCSPISGHRSVSWYQQTPGQGLQFLFEYFSETQRNKGNFPGRFSGRQFSNSRSEMNVSTLELGDSALYLCASSFGQTDTQYFGPGTRLTVL.

The chain employs TRBV19 and TRBJ2-5, with D maybe TRBD1 (6 bases). This CDR3 spans 14 amino acids. The V gene's germline CDR1 is LNHDA and CDR2 SQIVND (reference sequence). Trimming cost V 7 bases and J 4 bases, with 16 bases left between them. The DNA of the CDR3 is TGTGCCAGTATGGGACAAGGAGCCGTAGAGACCCAGTACTTC. It translates to CASMGQGAVETQYF.

The chain couples TRBV19 to TRBJ2-1; D perhaps matches TRBD2 (5 bases). The CDR3 sequence is 14 residues long. V was clipped by 9 bases and J by 2 bases, with 14 bases between them. CDR1 and CDR2 (germline): LNHDA, SQIVND (reference sequence). CDR3 DNA: TGTGCCAGCTACAGCGGTCCTACCTACAATGAGCAGTTCTTC. Encoded protein: CASYSGPTYNEQFF.

The chain links TRBV29-1 to TRBJ2-1, with TRBD2 matching 8 bases. Germline-derived CDR1 and CDR2 are SQVTM and ANQGSEA. The CDR3 covers 13 residues. V lost 7 bases to trimming and J lost 4 bases; unmatched junction nucleotides: 6. The CDR3 is CSARAGVYNEQFF. The CDR3 nucleotides read TGCAGCGCGAGAGCGGGGGTGTACAATGAGCAGTTCTTC.

This sequence joins TRBV7-3 and TRBJ1-2; D is unresolved. Trimming removed 5 bases at V and 5 bases at J, with 12 bases between. The CDR3 spans 13 residues. The germline V gene has CDR1 SGHTA and CDR2 FQGTGA. CDR3: CASSPGLGYGYTF. CDR3 DNA: TGTGCCAGCAGCCCGGGATTGGGGTATGGCTACACCTTC.

This clone was seen more than once but under ten times. The chain has TRBV2 and TRBJ1-2; weak D call: TRBD1 (6 bases). V lost 4 bases to trimming and J lost 4 bases, with 10 bases between them. The V gene's germline CDR1 is SNHLY and CDR2 FYNNEI. The CDR3 runs to 13 residues. CDR3 amino acids: CASSVDSLYGYTF. Written as DNA, the CDR3 is TGTGCCAGCAGTGTGGACAGTCTCTATGGCTACACCTTC.

The chain recombines TRBV28 with TRBJ1-4; maybe TRBD1 (5 bases). This CDR3 is built from 15 residues. Looked up from germline, CDR1 is MDHEN and CDR2 is SYDVKM. Trimming removed 3 bases at V and 7 bases at J, with 15 bases between. In nucleotides, the CDR3 is TGTGCCAGCAGTTTGGGAGGGGCGTCGGGTGAAAAACTGTTTTTT. Residues: CASSLGGASGEKLFF.

This rearrangement joins TRBV6-5 to TRBJ2-2; D ambiguous. The CDR3 sequence is 13 residues long. Trimming stripped 4 bases from V and 1 base from J, with 4 bases between. The V gene's germline CDR1 is MNHEY and CDR2 SVGAGI. The CDR3 loop is CASSSVNTGELFF. In nucleotides, the CDR3 is TGTGCCAGCAGTTCAGTGAACACCGGGGAGCTGTTTTTT.

The V call is TRBV2, the J call TRBJ2-7; D not resolved. Germline assignment: CDR1 SNHLY and CDR2 FYNNEI. V was clipped by 8 bases and J by 0 bases, with 11 bases between them. This CDR3 contains 13 residues. Here the CDR3 DNA reads TGTGCCAGCGGTAGTCTGAGCTCCTACGAGCAGTACTTC. Translating it yields CASGSLSSYEQYF.

The V gene is TRBV2, the J gene TRBJ2-7, with 13 bases aligning to TRBD2. This CDR3 is built from 15 residues. Trimming took 6 bases from V and 2 from J; bases not matched to a gene: 4. The germline gives CDR1 SNHLY, CDR2 FYNNEI. The CDR3 coding sequence is TGTGCCAGCAGCGTGACTAGCGGGGGGACCTACGAGCAGTACTTC. Translation gives CASSVTSGGTYEQYF.

V usage is TRBV5-4 and J usage is TRBJ1-2; TRBD1 is a possible D gene (6 bases). There are 14 residues in the CDR3. Per the germline V gene, CDR1 is SGHNT and CDR2 is YYREEE (reference sequence). Trimming took off 0 bases at V and 3 bases at J, with 9 bases between the two ends. CDR3 in amino acids: CASSLGQAYYGYTF. CDR3 DNA sequence: TGTGCCAGCAGCTTGGGACAGGCCTACTATGGCTACACCTTC.

The chain carries TRBV5-6 and TRBJ1-2; a possible D gene is TRBD1 (5 bases). This CDR3 has 16 amino acids. Between the trimmed V and J ends, which lost 4 bases and 3 bases, there was a span of 19 bases. CDR1 is SGHDT, CDR2 YYEEEE, per germline. The CDR3 sequence is CASSAELGTFDYGYTF. The CDR3 coding sequence is TGTGCCAGCAGCGCGGAACTTGGGACTTTCGACTATGGCTACACCTTC.

The rearrangement joins TRBV2 to TRBJ1-4; 9 bases fit TRBD1. This CDR3 comprises 14 residues. CDR1 is SNHLY, CDR2 FYNNEI, per germline. Trimming at V came to 5 bases and at J to 8 bases, leaving 6 bases not matched to a gene. The CDR3 DNA reads TGTGCCAGCAGTCCGGACAGGGGTAGGGAAAAACTGTTTTTT. As protein: CASSPDRGREKLFF.

This clone was seen just once. This chain connects TRBV9 to TRBJ2-3; possibly TRBD2 for D (6 bases). This CDR3 has 15 residues. Trimming shortened V by 3 bases and J by 2 bases, and 13 bases separated the two germline ends. The germline V gene encodes CDR1 SGDLS and CDR2 YYNGEE. The DNA for the CDR3 is TGTGCCAGCAGCGCCCGGGACTTATTCACAGATACGCAGTATTTT. It encodes CASSARDLFTDTQYF. The full variable domain, completed using reference TRBV9 and TRBJ2-3, is DSGVTQTPKHLITATGQRVTLRCSPRSGDLSVYWYQQSLDQGLQFLIQYYNGEERAKGNILERFSAQQFPDLHSELNLSSLELGDSALYFCASSARDLFTDTQYFGPGTRLTVL.

This rearrangement joins TRBV1 to TRBJ2-5; the table calls TRBD2, which could not be checked here. TRBV1 is assigned pseudogene status. The length of the CDR3 is 17 residues. CDR3 DNA: TGCACCAGCAGCCAAGAAACGGGGGGGCAGAGACAAGAGACCCAGTACTTC. This gives the protein CTSSQETGGQRQETQYF.

With respect to this clone: Within the sample, other DNA sequences also encode this same CDR3. This chain connects TRBV5-1 to TRBJ1-2; maybe TRBD1 (6 bases). The CDR3 totals 14 residues. CDR1 and CDR2 from the germline V gene are SGHRS and YFSETQ. Trimming shortened V by 0 bases and J by 4 bases, and 10 bases separated the two germline ends. The CDR3 sequence is CASSLGQGTYGYTF. The CDR3 nucleotides read TGCGCCAGCAGCTTGGGGCAGGGGACCTATGGCTACACCTTC.

This clone was observed a handful of times. The chain uses TRBV4-3 and TRBJ1-3; D gene ambiguous. Trimming took off 0 bases at V and 4 bases at J, with 7 bases between the two ends. Germline V gene data show CDR1 as LGHNA and CDR2 as YSLEER. This CDR3 has 14 residues. CDR3: CASSQDRVGNTIYF. As DNA, the CDR3 is TGCGCCAGCAGCCAAGATCGTGTCGGAAACACCATATATTTT.